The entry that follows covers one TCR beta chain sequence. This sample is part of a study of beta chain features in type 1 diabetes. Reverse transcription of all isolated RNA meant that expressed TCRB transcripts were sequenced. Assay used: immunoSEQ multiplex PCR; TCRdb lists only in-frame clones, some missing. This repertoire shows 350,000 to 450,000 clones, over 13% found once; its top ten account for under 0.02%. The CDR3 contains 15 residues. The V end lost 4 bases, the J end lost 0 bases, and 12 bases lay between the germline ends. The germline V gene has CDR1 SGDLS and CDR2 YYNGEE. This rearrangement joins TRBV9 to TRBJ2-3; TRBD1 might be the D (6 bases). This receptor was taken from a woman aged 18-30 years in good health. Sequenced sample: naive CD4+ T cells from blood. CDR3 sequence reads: CASSPRGQSTDTQYF. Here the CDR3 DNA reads TGTGCCAGCAGCCCCCGAGGACAGAGCACAGATACGCAGTATTTT.